Listed below are T cell receptor beta chains from one sample, sequenced in a study of blood T cells in healthy people across ages. TCRdb called the 5' RACE reads again in MiXCR, with one record for every CDR3 protein. The profile shows roughly 1,500,000 distinct CDR3 sequences, roughly 32% of them singletons. Sequenced input: blood. These receptors originate from a woman between 25 and 40 years old in good health. Each CDR3 is given without its conserved first and last residue. D genes are given only for firm matches.

CDR3 protein,D gene,V gene,J gene
ATSDLAGEGSYNEQF,TRBD2,TRBV24-1,TRBJ2-1
ASSLIGTSGQETQY,TRBD2,TRBV5-1,TRBJ2-5
ASSPGLVGLNEQF,TRBD2,TRBV11-2,TRBJ2-1
ASSKAGVGQETQY,NA,TRBV21-1,TRBJ2-5
ASSFSGTSYNEHF,TRBD2,TRBV5-1,TRBJ2-1
SAHPAGEANNEQF,TRBD2,TRBV20-1,TRBJ2-1
ASSYTLENEQF,NA,TRBV6-5,TRBJ2-1
ASRLTLTNTEAF,NA,TRBV6-1,TRBJ1-1
AIRARDVEYEQY,NA,TRBV10-3,TRBJ2-7
ASSSPTGGAYGYT,TRBD1,TRBV5-1,TRBJ1-2
ASSFGRGNTDTQY,NA,TRBV28,TRBJ2-3
ASSRDVRGPQH,NA,TRBV6-5,TRBJ1-5
ASSLARRSSISGANVRT,NA,TRBV6-2/TRBV6-3,TRBJ2-6
AISESFMVSSNTGELF,NA,TRBV10-3,TRBJ2-2
ASSRDSLQF,NA,TRBV5-6,TRBJ2-1
ASSLDGAPYEQY,NA,TRBV11-2,TRBJ2-7
ASSQESQVRETQY,NA,TRBV3-1,TRBJ2-5
ASSQRHHPYTGELF,NA,TRBV27,TRBJ2-2
ASSPTGAEAF,NA,TRBV27,TRBJ1-1
ASGPPDRSSYNEQF,TRBD1,TRBV11-1,TRBJ2-1
ASSASAAPGPSNIQY,NA,TRBV2,TRBJ2-4
ASSQDSRGDYYEQY,TRBD2,TRBV4-1,TRBJ2-7
ASSPFGGGISYEQY,TRBD2,TRBV7-6,TRBJ2-7
ASSLWAGDAYEQY,TRBD2,TRBV5-6,TRBJ2-7
ASSYIGTDTQY,NA,TRBV11-3,TRBJ2-3
SLRGEGEQF,NA,TRBV29-1,TRBJ2-1
ASSRAGTGGEGQF,TRBD1,TRBV4-1,TRBJ2-1
ASTRGLGPNEQF,NA,TRBV7-9,TRBJ2-1
ASSYSQGGTDTQY,TRBD1,TRBV6-5,TRBJ2-3
ASSQSNT,NA,TRBV14,TRBJ1-2
ASSSGRRAGYT,NA,TRBV12-3/TRBV12-4,TRBJ1-2
SVRTPGPMRPNSPLH,NA,TRBV29-1,TRBJ1-6
ASSRWGLRTDTQY,NA,TRBV14,TRBJ2-3
ASSLASRSSDGYT,NA,TRBV7-6,TRBJ1-2
ASRFGLEYYNEQF,NA,TRBV10-2,TRBJ2-1
ASSNEENNEQF,NA,TRBV27,TRBJ2-1
ASTGQGTSRANNEQF,NA,TRBV7-9,TRBJ2-1
ASSLFFIRTDTQY,NA,TRBV7-2,TRBJ2-3
ASSVEGLQGEAF,NA,TRBV9,TRBJ1-1
ASTPGTSTAGELF,TRBD2,TRBV3-1,TRBJ2-2
ASSKKYQETQY,NA,TRBV9,TRBJ2-5
ASSPTGTHTEAF,NA,TRBV5-1,TRBJ1-1
ASSYRFTDTQY,NA,TRBV7-3,TRBJ2-3
ASRGTTTNEQF,TRBD2,TRBV2,TRBJ2-1
ASSQRASGGKYNEQF,TRBD2,TRBV14,TRBJ2-1
ASSHLVGGEGTNEKLF,NA,TRBV4-1,TRBJ1-4
AWDQSRRTPNTGELF,NA,TRBV7-9,TRBJ2-2
ASRPPGTEYGYT,NA,TRBV4-1,TRBJ1-2